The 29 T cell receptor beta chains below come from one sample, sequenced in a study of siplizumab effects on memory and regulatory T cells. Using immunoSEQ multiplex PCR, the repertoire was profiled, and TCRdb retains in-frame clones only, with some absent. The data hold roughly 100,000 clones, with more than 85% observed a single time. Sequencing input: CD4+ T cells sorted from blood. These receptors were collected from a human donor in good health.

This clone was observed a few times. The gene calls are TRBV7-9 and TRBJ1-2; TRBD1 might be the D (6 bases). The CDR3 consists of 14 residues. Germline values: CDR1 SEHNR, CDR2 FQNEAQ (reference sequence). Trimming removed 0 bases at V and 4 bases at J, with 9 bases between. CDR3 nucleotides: TGTGCCAGCAGCTTAGCGGACAGTGCCTATGGCTACACCTTC. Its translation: CASSLADSAYGYTF.

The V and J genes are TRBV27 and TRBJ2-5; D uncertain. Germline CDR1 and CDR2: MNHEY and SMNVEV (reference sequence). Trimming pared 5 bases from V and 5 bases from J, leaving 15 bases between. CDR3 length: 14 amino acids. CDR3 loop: CASSPSAWGETQYF. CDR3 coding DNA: TGTGCCAGCAGTCCATCGGCTTGGGGTGAGACCCAGTACTTC.

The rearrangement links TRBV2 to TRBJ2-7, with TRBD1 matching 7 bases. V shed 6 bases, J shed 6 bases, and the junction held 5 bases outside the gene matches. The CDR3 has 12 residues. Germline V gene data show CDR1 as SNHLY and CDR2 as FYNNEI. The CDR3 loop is CASRNRGSEQYF. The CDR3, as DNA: TGTGCCAGCAGAAACAGGGGATCCGAGCAGTACTTC.

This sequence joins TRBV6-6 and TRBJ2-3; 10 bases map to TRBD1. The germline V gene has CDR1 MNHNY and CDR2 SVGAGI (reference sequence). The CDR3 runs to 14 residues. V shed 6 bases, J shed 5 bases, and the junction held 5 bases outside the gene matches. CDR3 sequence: CASSRQGAGDTQYF. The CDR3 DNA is TGTGCCAGCAGCCGACAGGGGGCTGGAGATACGCAGTATTTT.

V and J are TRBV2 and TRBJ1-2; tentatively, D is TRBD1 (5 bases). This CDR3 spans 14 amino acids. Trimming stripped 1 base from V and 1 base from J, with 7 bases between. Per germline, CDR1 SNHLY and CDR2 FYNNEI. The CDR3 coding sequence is TGTGCCAGCAGTGAAGGGACACGTAACTATGGCTACACCTTC. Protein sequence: CASSEGTRNYGYTF.

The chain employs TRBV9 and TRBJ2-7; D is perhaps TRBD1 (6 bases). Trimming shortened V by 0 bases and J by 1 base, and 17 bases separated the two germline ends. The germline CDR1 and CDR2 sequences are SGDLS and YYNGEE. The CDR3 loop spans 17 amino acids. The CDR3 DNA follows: TGTGCCAGCAGCGTAGAGGGGACAAAAATGGAGTCCTACGAGCAGTACTTC. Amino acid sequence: CASSVEGTKMESYEQYF.

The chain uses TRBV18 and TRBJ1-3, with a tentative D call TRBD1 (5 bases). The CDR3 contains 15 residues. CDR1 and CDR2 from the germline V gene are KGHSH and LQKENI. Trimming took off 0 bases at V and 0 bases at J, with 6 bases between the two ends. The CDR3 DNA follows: TGTGCCAGCTCACCACCGGGGGGCTCTGGAAACACCATATATTTT. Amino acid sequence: CASSPPGGSGNTIYF.

The CDR3 coding sequence is TGTGCCAGCAGCTTAGCTGGGGCTAAGCAAGAGACCCAGTACTTC. Protein product: CASSLAGAKQETQYF. The chain links TRBV7-3 to TRBJ2-5; possible D gene TRBD1, 5 bases. Germline V gene lookup returns CDR1 SGHTA and CDR2 FQGTGA. CDR3 size: 15 residues. The ends were cut back, 2 bases at V and 2 bases at J, with 12 bases in the middle.

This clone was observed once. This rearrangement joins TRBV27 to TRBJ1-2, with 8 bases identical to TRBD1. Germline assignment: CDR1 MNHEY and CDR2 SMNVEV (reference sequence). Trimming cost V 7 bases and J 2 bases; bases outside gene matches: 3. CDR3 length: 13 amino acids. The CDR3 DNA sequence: TGTGCCAGCAAGAGACAGGGGAACTATGGCTACACCTTC. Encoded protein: CASKRQGNYGYTF.

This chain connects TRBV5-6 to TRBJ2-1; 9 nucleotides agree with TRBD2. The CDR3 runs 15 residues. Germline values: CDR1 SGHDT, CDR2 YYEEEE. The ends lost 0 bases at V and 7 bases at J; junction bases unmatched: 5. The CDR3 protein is CASSLVAGGINEQFF. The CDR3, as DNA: TGTGCCAGCAGCTTGGTGGCGGGAGGGATAAATGAGCAGTTCTTC.

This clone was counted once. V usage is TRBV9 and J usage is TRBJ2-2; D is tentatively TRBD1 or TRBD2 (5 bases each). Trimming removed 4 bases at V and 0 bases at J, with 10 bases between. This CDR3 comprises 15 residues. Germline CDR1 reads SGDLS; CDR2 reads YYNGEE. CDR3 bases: TGTGCCAGCAGCCCGCTGGGGGCGAACACCGGGGAGCTGTTTTTT. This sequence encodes CASSPLGANTGELFF.

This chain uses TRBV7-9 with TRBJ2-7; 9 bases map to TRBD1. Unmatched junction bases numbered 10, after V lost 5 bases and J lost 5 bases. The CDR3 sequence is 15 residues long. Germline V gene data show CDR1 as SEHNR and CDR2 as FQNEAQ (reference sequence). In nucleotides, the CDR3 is TGTGCCAGCAGCCCACAGGGGACAGGGAAGAACGAGCAGTACTTC. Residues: CASSPQGTGKNEQYF.

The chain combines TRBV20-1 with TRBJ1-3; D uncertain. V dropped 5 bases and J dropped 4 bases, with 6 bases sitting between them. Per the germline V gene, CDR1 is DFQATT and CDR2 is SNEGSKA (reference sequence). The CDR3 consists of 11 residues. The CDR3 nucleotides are TGCAGTGCTGCACAAGGAAACACCATATATTTT. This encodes CSAAQGNTIYF.

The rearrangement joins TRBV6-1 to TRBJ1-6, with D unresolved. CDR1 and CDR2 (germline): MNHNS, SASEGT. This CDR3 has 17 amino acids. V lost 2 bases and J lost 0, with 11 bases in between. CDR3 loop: CASSELPASSYNSPLHF. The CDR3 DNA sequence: TGTGCCAGCAGTGAACTACCGGCGAGCTCCTATAATTCACCCCTCCACTTT.

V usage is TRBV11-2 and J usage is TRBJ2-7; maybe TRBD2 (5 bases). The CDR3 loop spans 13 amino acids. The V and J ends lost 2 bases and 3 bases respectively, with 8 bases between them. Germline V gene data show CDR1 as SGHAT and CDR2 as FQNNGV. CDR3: CASSLFRGYEQYF. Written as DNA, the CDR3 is TGTGCCAGCAGCTTATTTCGGGGCTACGAGCAGTACTTC. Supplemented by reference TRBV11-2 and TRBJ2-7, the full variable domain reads EAGVAQSPRYKIIEKRQSVAFWCNPISGHATLYWYQQILGQGPKLLIQFQNNGVVDDSQLPKDRFSAERLKGVDSTLKIQPAKLEDSAVYLCASSLFRGYEQYFGPGTRLTVT.

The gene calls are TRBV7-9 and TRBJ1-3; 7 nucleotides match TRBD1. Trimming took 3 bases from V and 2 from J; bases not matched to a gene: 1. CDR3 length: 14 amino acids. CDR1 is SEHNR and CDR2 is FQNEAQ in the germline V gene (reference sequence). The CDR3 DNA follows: TGTGCCAGCAGCTTTGGGACAGCTGGAAACACCATATATTTT. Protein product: CASSFGTAGNTIYF.

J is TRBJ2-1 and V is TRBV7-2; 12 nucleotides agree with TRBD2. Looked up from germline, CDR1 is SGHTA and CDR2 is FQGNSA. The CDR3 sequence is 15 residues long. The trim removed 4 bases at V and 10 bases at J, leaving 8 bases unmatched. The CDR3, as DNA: TGTGCCAGCAGCTATGGGCTAGCGGGAGGGGGAGAGCAGTTCTTC. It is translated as CASSYGLAGGGEQFF.

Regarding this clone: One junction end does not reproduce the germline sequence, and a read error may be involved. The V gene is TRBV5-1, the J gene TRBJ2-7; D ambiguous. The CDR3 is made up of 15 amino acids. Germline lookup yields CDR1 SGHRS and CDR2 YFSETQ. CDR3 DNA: TGCGCCAGCAGCTTATCTCCGGCGACGACGAATTACCTGATCTTC. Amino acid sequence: CASSLSPATTNYLIF.

The chain's CDR3 is CASSQADRQGNIQYF. CDR3 coding DNA: TGTGCCAGCAGCCAAGCCGACCGACAGGGGAACATTCAGTACTTC. V gene TRBV4-2 combines with J gene TRBJ2-4; 8 nucleotides align to TRBD1. V trimming: 1 base; J trimming: 7 bases; junction bases outside the gene matches: 6. CDR3 length: 15 residues. Germline values: CDR1 LGHNA, CDR2 YNFKEQ.

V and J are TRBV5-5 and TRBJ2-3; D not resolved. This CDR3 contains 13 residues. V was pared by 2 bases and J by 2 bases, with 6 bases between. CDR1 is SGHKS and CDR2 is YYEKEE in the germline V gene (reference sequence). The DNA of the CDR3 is TGTGCCAGCAGCTTAGGTCACACAGATACGCAGTATTTT. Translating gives CASSLGHTDTQYF.

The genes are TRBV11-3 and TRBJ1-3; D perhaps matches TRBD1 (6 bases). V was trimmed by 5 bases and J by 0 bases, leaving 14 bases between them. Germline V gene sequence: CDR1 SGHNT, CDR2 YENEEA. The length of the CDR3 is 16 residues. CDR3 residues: CASSPRQANSGNTIYF. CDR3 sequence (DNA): TGTGCCAGCAGCCCCCGACAGGCCAACTCTGGAAACACCATATATTTT.

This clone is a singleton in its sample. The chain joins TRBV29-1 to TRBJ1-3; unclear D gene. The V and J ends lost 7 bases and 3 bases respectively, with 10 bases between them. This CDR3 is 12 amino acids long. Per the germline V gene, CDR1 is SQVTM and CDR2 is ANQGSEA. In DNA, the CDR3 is TGCAGCGCCTGGGTAAATGGAAACACCATATATTTT. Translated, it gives CSAWVNGNTIYF.

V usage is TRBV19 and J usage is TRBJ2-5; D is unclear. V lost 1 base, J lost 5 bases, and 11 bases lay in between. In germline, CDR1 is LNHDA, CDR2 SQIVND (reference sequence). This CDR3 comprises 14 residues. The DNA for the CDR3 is TGTGCCAGTAGTATAGGGGTTGGTCCGGAGACCCAGTACTTC. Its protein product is CASSIGVGPETQYF.

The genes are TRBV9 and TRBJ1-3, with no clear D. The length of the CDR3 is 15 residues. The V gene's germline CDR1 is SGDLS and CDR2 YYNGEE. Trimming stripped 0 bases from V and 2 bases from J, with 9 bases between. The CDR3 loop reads CASSVGMVPGNTIYF. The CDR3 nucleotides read TGTGCCAGCAGCGTAGGCATGGTGCCTGGAAACACCATATATTTT.

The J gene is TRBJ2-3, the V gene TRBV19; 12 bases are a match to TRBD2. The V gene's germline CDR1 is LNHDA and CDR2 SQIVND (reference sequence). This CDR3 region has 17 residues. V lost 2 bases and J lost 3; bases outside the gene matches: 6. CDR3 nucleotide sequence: TGTGCCAGTAGTATACGCACTAGCGGGAGGCTAACAGATACGCAGTATTTT. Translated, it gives CASSIRTSGRLTDTQYF.

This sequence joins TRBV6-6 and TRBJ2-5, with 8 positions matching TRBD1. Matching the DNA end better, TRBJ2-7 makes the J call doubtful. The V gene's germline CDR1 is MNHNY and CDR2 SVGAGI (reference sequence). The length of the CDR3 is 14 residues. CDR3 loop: CASSPRDRSNEQYF. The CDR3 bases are TGTGCCAGCAGTCCTCGGGACAGGTCGAACGAGCAGTACTTC.

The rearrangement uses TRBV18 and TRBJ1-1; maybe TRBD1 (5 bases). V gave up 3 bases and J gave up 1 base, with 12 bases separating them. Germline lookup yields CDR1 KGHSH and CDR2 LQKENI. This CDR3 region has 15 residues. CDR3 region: CASSPGRTSNTEAFF. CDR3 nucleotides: TGTGCCAGCTCACCCGGAAGGACATCGAACACTGAAGCTTTCTTT.

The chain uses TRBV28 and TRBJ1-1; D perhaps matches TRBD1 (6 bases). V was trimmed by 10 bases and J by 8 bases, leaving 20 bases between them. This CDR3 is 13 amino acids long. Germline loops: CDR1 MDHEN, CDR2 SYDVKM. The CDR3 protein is CATLSGTPREAFF. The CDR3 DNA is TGTGCCACCCTTTCCGGGACACCTAGGGAAGCTTTCTTT.

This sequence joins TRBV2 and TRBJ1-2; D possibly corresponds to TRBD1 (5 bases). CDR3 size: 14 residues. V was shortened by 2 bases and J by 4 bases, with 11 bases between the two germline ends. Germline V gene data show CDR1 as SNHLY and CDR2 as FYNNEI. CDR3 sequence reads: CASSEKGRGYGYTF. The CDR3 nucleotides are TGTGCCAGCAGTGAAAAGGGGCGCGGCTATGGCTACACCTTC.